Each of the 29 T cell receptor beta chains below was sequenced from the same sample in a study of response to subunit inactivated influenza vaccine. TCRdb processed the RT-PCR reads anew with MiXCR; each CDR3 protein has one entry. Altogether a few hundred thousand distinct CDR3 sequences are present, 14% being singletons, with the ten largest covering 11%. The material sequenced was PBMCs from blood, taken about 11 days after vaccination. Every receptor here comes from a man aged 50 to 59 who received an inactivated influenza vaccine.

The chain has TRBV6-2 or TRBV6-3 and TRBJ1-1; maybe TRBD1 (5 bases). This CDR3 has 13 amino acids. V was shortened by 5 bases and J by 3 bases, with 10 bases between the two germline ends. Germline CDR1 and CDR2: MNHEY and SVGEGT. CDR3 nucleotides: TGTGCCAGCAGTCTACGACAGCACACTGAAGCTTTCTTT. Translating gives CASSLRQHTEAFF.

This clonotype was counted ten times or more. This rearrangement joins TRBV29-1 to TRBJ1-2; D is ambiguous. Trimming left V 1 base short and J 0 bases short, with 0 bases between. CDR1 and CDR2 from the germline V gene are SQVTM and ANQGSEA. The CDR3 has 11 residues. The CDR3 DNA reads TGCAGCGTTGAAGCTAACTATGGCTACACCTTC. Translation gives CSVEANYGYTF.

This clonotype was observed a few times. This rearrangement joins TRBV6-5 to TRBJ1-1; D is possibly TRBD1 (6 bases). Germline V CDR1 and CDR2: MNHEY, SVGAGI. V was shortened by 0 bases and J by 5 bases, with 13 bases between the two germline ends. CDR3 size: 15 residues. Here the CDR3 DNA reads TGTGCCAGCAGTTACTCGTGGGGGGCGCGGACTGAAGCTTTCTTT. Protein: CASSYSWGARTEAFF.

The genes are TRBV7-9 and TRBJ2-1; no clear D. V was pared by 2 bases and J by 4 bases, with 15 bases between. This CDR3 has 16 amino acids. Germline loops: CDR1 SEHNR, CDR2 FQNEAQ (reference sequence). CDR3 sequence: CASSLFGGGGYNEQFF. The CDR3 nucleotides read TGTGCCAGCAGCTTATTTGGCGGCGGTGGTTACAATGAGCAGTTCTTC.

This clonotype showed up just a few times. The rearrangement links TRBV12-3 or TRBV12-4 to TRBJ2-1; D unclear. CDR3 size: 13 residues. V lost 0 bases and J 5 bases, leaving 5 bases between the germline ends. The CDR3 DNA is TGTGCCAGCAGTTTAGCGCTCGACAATGAGCAGTTCTTC. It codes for CASSLALDNEQFF.

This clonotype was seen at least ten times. CDR3 DNA sequence: TGCAGTGCTAGAGGTGACAGACCCTATGGCTACACCTTC. Translating it yields CSARGDRPYGYTF. This chain connects TRBV20-1 to TRBJ1-2, with D possibly TRBD1 on 5 matching bases. V was shortened by 1 base and J by 4 bases, with 10 bases between the two germline ends. This CDR3 is 13 amino acids long. The germline V gene has CDR1 DFQATT and CDR2 SNEGSKA (reference sequence).

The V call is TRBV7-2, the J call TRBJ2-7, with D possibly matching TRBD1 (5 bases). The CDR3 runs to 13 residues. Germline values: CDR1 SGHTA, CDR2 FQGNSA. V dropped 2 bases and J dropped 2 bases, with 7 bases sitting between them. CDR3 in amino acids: CASSLSQAYEQYF. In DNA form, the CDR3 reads TGTGCCAGCAGCTTATCACAGGCCTACGAGCAGTACTTC.

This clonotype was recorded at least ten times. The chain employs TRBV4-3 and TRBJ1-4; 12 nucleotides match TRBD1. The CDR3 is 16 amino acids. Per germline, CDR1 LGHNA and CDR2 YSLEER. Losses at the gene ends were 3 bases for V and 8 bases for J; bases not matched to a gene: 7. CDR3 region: CASSQTWDRGQEKLFF. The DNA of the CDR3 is TGCGCCAGCAGCCAGACTTGGGACAGGGGGCAGGAAAAACTGTTTTTT.

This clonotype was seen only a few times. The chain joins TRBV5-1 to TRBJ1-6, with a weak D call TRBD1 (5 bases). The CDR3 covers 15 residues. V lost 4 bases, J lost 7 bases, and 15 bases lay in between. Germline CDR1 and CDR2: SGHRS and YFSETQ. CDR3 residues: CASSPRGRDNSPLHF. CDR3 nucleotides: TGCGCCAGCAGCCCGCGGGGCAGAGACAATTCACCCCTCCACTTT.

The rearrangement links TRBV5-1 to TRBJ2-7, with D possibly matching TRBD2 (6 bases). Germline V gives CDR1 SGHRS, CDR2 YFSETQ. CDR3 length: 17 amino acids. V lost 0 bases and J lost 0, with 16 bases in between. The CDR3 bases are TGCGCCAGCAGCTTGGCCAATCCAGGGACTCTCTCCTACGAGCAGTACTTC. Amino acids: CASSLANPGTLSYEQYF.

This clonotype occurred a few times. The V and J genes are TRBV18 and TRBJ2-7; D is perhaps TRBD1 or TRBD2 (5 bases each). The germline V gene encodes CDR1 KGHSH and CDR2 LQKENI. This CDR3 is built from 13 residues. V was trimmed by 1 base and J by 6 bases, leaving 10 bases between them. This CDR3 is CASSPRGRGEQYF. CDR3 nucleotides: TGTGCCAGCTCACCACGGGGACGAGGCGAGCAGTACTTC.

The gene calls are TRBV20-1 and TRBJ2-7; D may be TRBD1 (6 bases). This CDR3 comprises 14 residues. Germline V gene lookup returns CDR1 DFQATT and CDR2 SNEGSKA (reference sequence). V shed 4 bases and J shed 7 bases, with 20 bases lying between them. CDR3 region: CSANPPGHRPEQYF. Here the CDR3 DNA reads TGCAGTGCTAACCCTCCGGGACACCGACCGGAGCAGTACTTC.

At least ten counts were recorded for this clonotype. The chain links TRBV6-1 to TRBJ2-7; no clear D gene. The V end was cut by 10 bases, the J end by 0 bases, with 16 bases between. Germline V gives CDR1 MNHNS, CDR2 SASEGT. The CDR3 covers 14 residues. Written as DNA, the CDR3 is TGTGCCACCCTGCTGATCCGGTCCTCCTACGAGCAGTACTTC. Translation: CATLLIRSSYEQYF.

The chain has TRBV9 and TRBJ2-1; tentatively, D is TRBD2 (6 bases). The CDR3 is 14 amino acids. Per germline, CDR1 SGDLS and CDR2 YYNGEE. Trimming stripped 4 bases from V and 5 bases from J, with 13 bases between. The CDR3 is CASSPQPSDNEQFF. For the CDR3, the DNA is TGTGCCAGCAGCCCGCAGCCTAGCGACAATGAGCAGTTCTTC.

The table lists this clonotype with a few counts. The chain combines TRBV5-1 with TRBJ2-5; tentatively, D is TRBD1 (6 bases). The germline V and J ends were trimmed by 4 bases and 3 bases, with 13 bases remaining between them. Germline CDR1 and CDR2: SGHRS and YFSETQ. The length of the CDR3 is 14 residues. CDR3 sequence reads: CASSHPQGKETQYF. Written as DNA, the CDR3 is TGCGCCAGCAGCCACCCCCAGGGGAAAGAGACCCAGTACTTC.

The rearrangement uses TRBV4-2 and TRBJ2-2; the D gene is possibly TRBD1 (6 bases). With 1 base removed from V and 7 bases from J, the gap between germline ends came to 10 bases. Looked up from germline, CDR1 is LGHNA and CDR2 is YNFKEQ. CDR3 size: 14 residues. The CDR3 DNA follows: TGTGCCAGCAGCCAAGTATCAGGGGACGGGGAGCTGTTTTTT. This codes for CASSQVSGDGELFF.

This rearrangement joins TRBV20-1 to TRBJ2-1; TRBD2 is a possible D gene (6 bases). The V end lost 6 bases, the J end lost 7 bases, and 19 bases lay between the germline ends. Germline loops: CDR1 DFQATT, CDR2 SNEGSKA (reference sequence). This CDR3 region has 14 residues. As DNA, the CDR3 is TGCAGTGCCACAACGTCGGAGGGCTGGAATGAGCAGTTCTTC. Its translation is CSATTSEGWNEQFF.

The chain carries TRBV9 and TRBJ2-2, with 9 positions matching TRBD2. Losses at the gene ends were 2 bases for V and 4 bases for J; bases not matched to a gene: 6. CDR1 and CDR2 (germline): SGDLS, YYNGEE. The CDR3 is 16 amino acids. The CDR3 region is CASSVSGSLGTGELFF. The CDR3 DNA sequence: TGTGCCAGCAGCGTTAGCGGGAGTTTAGGCACCGGGGAGCTGTTTTTT.

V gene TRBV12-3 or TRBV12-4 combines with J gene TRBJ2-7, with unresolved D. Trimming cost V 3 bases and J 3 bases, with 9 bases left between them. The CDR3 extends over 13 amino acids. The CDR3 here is CASSFGENYEQYF. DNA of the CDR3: TGTGCCAGCAGTTTTGGGGAAAACTACGAGCAGTACTTC.

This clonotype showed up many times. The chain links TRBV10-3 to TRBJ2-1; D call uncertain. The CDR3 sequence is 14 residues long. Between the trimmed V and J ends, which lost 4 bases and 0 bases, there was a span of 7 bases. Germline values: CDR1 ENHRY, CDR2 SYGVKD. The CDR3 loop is CAISGTSSYNEQFF. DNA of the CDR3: TGTGCCATCAGTGGTACGAGCTCCTACAATGAGCAGTTCTTC.

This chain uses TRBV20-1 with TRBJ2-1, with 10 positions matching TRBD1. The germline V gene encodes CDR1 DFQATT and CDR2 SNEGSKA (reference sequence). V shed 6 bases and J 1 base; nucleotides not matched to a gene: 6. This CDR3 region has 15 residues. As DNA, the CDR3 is TGCAGTGCGCCGTGGACAGGGGGTTCCTACAATGAGCAGTTCTTC. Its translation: CSAPWTGGSYNEQFF.

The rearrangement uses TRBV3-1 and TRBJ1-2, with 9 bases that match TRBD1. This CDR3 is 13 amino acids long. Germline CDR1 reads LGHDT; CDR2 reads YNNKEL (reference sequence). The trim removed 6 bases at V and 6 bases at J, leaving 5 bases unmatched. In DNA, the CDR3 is TGTGCCAGCAGGTGGACAGGGGAGGATGGCTACACCTTC. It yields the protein CASRWTGEDGYTF.

CDR3 region: CSARGSGERGYEQYF. In DNA form, the CDR3 reads TGCAGTGCTAGGGGGTCCGGGGAAAGGGGTTACGAGCAGTACTTC. This chain links TRBV20-1 with TRBJ2-7; D is perhaps TRBD1 or TRBD2 (5 bases each). V lost 3 bases and J lost 4, with 19 bases in between. CDR3 size: 15 residues. Germline CDR1 is DFQATT and CDR2 is SNEGSKA (reference sequence).

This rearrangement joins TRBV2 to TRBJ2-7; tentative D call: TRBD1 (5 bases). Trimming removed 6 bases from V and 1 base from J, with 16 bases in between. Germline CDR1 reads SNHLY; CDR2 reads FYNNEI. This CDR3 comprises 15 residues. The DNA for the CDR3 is TGTGCCAGCAGCACGGGCAGGGCATCGTCCTACGAGCAGTACTTC. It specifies CASSTGRASSYEQYF.

As DNA, the CDR3 is TGTGCCAGCAGTTACTGGGGTGGGGAACTACGCAATGAGCAGTTCTTC. Translated: CASSYWGGELRNEQFF. V gene TRBV6-5 combines with J gene TRBJ2-1; D ambiguous. Germline-derived CDR1 and CDR2 are MNHEY and SVGAGI. The CDR3 has 16 amino acids. Trimming took off 1 base at V and 6 bases at J, with 16 bases between the two ends.

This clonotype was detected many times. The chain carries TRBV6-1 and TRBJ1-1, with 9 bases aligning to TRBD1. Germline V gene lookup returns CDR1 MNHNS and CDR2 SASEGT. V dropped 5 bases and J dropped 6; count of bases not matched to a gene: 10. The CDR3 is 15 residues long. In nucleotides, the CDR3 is TGTGCCAGCAGTCCCGGGACAGGGTATGGACCTGAAGCTTTCTTT. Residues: CASSPGTGYGPEAFF.

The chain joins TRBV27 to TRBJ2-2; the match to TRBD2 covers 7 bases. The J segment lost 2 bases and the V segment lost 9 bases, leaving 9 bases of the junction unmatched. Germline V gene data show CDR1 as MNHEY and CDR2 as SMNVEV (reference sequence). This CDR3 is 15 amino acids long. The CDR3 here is CASKVGLTNTGELFF. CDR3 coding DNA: TGTGCCAGTAAGGTGGGACTAACTAACACCGGGGAGCTGTTTTTT.

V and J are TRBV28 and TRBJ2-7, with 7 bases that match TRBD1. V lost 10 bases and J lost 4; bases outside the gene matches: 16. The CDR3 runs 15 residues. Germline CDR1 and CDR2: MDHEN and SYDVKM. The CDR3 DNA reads TGTGCCACCAAGCTGACGGGACAGCTCTTGTACGAGCAGTACTTC. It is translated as CATKLTGQLLYEQYF. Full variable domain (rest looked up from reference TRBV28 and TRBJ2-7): DVKVTQSSRYLVKRTGEKVFLECVQDMDHENMFWYRQDPGLGLRLIYFSYDVKMKEKGDIPEGYSVSREKKERFSLILESASTNQTSMYLCATKLTGQLLYEQYFGPGTRLTVT.

The CDR3 here is CASSYSSGHGYTF. The CDR3 bases are TGTGCCAGCAGTTACTCGTCGGGACATGGCTACACCTTC. V and J are TRBV6-6 and TRBJ1-2; tentatively, D is TRBD1 (5 bases). This CDR3 spans 13 amino acids. Germline CDR1 and CDR2: MNHNY and SVGAGI (reference sequence). V lost 0 bases and J 6 bases, leaving 8 bases between the germline ends.